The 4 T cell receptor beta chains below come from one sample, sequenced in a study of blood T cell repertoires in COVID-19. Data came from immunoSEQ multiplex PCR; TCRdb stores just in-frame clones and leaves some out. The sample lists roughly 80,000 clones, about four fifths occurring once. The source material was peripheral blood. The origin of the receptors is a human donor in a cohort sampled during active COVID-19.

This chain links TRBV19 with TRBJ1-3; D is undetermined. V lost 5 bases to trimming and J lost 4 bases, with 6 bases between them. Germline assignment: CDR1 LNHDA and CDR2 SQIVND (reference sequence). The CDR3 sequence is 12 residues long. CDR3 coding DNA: TGTGCCAGTAGTTCGGGGGGAAACACCATATATTTT. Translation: CASSSGGNTIYF.

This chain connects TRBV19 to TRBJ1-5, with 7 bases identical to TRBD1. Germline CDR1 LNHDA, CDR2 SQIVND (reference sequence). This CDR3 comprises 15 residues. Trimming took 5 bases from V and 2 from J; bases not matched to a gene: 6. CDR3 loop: CASSETGAGNQPQHF. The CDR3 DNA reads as TGTGCCAGTAGTGAAACAGGGGCCGGCAATCAGCCCCAGCATTTT.

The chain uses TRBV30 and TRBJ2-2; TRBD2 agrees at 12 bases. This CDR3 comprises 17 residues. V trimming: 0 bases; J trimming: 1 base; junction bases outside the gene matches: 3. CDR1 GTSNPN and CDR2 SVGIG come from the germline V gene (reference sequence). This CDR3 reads CAWSVRTSGVNTGELFF. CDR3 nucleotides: TGTGCCTGGAGTGTACGGACTAGCGGGGTGAACACCGGGGAGCTGTTTTTT.

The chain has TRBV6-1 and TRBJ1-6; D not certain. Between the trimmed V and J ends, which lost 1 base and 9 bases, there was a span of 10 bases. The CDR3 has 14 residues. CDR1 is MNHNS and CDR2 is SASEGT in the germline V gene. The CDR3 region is CASSEGSGSSPLHF. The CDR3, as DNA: TGTGCCAGCAGTGAAGGGTCGGGGAGTTCACCCCTCCACTTT.